These 3 T cell receptor beta chains came from one sample sequenced in a study of blood T cell repertoires in COVID-19. Sequencing was performed with immunoSEQ multiplex PCR; in TCRdb, only in-frame clones are kept and a portion is missing. The table lists around 57,000 clones, 90% to 95% of them singletons. The sequencing input was peripheral blood. These TCRs come from a man aged 45-60 years with acute or convalescent COVID-19.

The chain is built from TRBV12-5 and TRBJ2-2; the D gene is possibly TRBD1 (5 bases). This CDR3 comprises 17 residues. Germline CDR1 LGHNT, CDR2 FRNRAP. The V end lost 3 bases, the J end lost 0 bases, and 14 bases lay between the germline ends. CDR3 residues: CASGFRTGDSNTGELFF. In nucleotides, the CDR3 is TGTGCTAGTGGTTTTCGTACAGGAGACTCGAACACCGGGGAGCTGTTTTTT.

J is TRBJ1-1 and V is TRBV9, with a weak D call TRBD1 (5 bases). The V end lost 7 bases, the J end lost 3 bases, and 13 bases lay between the germline ends. Germline V gene sequence: CDR1 SGDLS, CDR2 YYNGEE. The CDR3 has 13 amino acids. The CDR3 reads CASAHSRDTEAFF. DNA of the CDR3: TGTGCCAGCGCCCACAGCAGGGACACTGAAGCTTTCTTT.

The rearrangement uses TRBV6-6 and TRBJ1-3, with D unresolved. V lost 4 bases and J 4 bases, leaving 17 bases between the germline ends. Per the germline V gene, CDR1 is MNHNY and CDR2 is SVGAGI (reference sequence). The CDR3 runs 16 residues. The CDR3 region is CASSSKLGPRGNTIYF. The CDR3 nucleotides are TGTGCCAGCAGTTCTAAGCTCGGTCCGCGGGGAAACACCATATATTTT.